This T cell receptor beta chain was captured in a study of cytomegalovirus exposure and HLA in healthy donors. Study in general: Around 87 million unique TCRs, all from HLA-typed donors, were included in an early release of the data. Study-wide results and limits: Previous analysis showed most TCR beta V segments were productive about 90% or about 30% of the time. In a later analysis, HLA-associated beta chains showed higher expansion and lower generation probabilities than comparable chains.

Primers included in the PCR were 60 Vbeta and 13 Jbeta primers. The assay was immunoSEQ multiplex PCR, and TCRdb's table has in-frame clones only and misses some. The table includes 110,000 to 150,000 clones, 77% detected once. Trimming shortened V by 0 bases and J by 1 base, and 13 bases separated the two germline ends. The V gene's germline CDR1 is SGDLS and CDR2 YYNGEE. This CDR3 spans 16 amino acids. On this clone itself: The antigen is undetermined.

Sequencing input: PBMCs. V gene TRBV9 combines with J gene TRBJ1-1, with D possibly matching TRBD1 (6 bases). The clonotype was recovered from a male donor in good health and CMV-seronegative. Here the CDR3 DNA reads TGTGCCAGCAGCGTAGTTTCGGGACACCAGAACACTGAAGCTTTCTTT. Its protein product is CASSVVSGHQNTEAFF.